These 28 T cell receptor beta chains share one sample of origin, sequenced in a study of CD8 T cells in ankylosing spondylitis. TCRdb redid the calling of the 5' RACE reads with MiXCR, one entry per CDR3 protein. The sample has 250,000 to 350,000 distinct CDR3 sequences, approximately 20% seen once. The specimen was blood, either unsorted or a sorted T cell fraction (not recorded which). The receptors were gathered from a male donor with ankylosing spondylitis or in good health (not recorded which).

This clonotype has only a few counts. The gene calls are TRBV20-1 and TRBJ2-2; 7 bases align to TRBD1. With 4 bases clipped from V and 4 bases from J, the junction kept 6 bases outside the gene matches. Germline lookup yields CDR1 DFQATT and CDR2 SNEGSKA (reference sequence). This CDR3 spans 14 amino acids. DNA of the CDR3: TGCAGTGCTATCGGCAGGGGGAGCACCGGGGAGCTGTTTTTT. Protein sequence: CSAIGRGSTGELFF.

This clonotype has only a few counts. The V call is TRBV20-1, the J call TRBJ2-7, with a possible D match to TRBD2 (6 bases). Trimming pared 1 base from V and 4 bases from J, leaving 14 bases between. CDR3 length equals 14 residues. The germline V gene encodes CDR1 DFQATT and CDR2 SNEGSKA (reference sequence). The CDR3 loop reads CSARGLLAGYEQYV. The CDR3 DNA is TGCAGTGCTAGAGGACTCCTGGCGGGATACGAGCAGTACGTC.

The V gene is TRBV5-1, the J gene TRBJ2-3; the match to TRBD2 covers 8 bases. The germline V gene has CDR1 SGHRS and CDR2 YFSETQ. This CDR3 region has 20 residues. Unmatched junction bases numbered 18, after V lost 0 bases and J lost 3 bases. As DNA, the CDR3 is TGCGCCAGCAGCTTGGCCGGAACAGCGGGAGACGTTGGGGGTACAGATACGCAGTATTTT. Protein product: CASSLAGTAGDVGGTDTQYF.

This clonotype was counted once. V is TRBV28 and J is TRBJ2-7, with D possibly TRBD2 on 5 matching bases. The CDR3 covers 14 residues. Looked up from germline, CDR1 is MDHEN and CDR2 is SYDVKM. Trimming stripped 6 bases from V and 6 bases from J, with 18 bases between. CDR3 residues: CASSPTLASREQYV. CDR3 bases: TGTGCCAGCAGCCCAACCCTAGCTTCTCGCGAGCAGTACGTC.

The rearrangement links TRBV2 to TRBJ2-2; 10 nucleotides align to TRBD2. This CDR3 is built from 14 residues. The V gene's germline CDR1 is SNHLY and CDR2 FYNNEI. V lost 6 bases, J lost 7 bases, and 5 bases stayed unmatched. Written as DNA, the CDR3 is TGTGCCAGCAGGTCTAGCGGGAGAGGCGGGGAGCTGTTTTTT. It specifies CASRSSGRGGELFF.

The chain couples TRBV20-1 to TRBJ1-1; a weak D match, TRBD1 (5 bases). V lost 0 bases and J 0 bases, leaving 17 bases between the germline ends. The CDR3 loop spans 17 amino acids. Germline V CDR1 and CDR2: DFQATT, SNEGSKA (reference sequence). CDR3 in DNA: TGCAGTGCTAGAGAGGGGTCCGGGGCCAAGGTGAACACTGAAGCTTTCTTT. It encodes CSAREGSGAKVNTEAFF.

V and J are TRBV12-3 or TRBV12-4 and TRBJ1-6; maybe TRBD1 (5 bases). The CDR3 totals 14 residues. V was trimmed by 3 bases and J by 7 bases, leaving 10 bases between them. CDR3: CASSFEGRNSPLHF. The CDR3 nucleotides read TGTGCCAGCAGTTTCGAGGGGAGGAATTCACCCCTCCACTTT.

The chain recombines TRBV24-1 with TRBJ1-1; no clear D gene. V was cut by 0 bases and J by 3 bases, with 4 bases left in between. The germline V gene has CDR1 KGHDR and CDR2 SFDVKD. This CDR3 contains 13 residues. As DNA, the CDR3 is TGTGCCACCAGTGATTTGCATCACACTGAAGCTTTCTTT. Amino acids: CATSDLHHTEAFF.

Comments on this clonotype: Since a much larger clone is just one base distant, this may be a read error. The chain carries TRBV28 and TRBJ1-2; no firm D call. The CDR3 spans 13 residues. The V gene lost 3 bases and the J gene lost 4 bases, with 9 bases spanning the gap. Germline lookup yields CDR1 MDHEN and CDR2 SYDVKM. The CDR3 loop is CASSFSGGYGYTF. In DNA, the CDR3 is TGTGCCAGCAGTTTTAGCGGAGGCTATGGCTACACCTTC.

This clonotype was recorded many times. J is TRBJ2-7 and V is TRBV4-1; 10 bases map to TRBD1. The CDR3 has 14 amino acids. CDR1 and CDR2 from the germline V gene are MGHRA and YSYEKL. Trimming cost V 4 bases and J 2 bases; bases outside gene matches: 2. This chain's CDR3 is CASSLGQGTYEQYV. The DNA for the CDR3 is TGCGCCAGCAGCCTGGGACAGGGGACCTACGAGCAGTACGTC.

The V and J genes are TRBV6-2 or TRBV6-3 and TRBJ1-5, with 9 bases aligning to TRBD1. The junction had 4 bases not matched to a gene; V was cut back by 2 bases and J by 2 bases. The CDR3 runs 16 residues. Germline V gene lookup returns CDR1 MNHEY and CDR2 SVGEGT. CDR3 in amino acids: CASSYLGQGGNQPQHF. CDR3 in DNA: TGTGCCAGCAGTTACCTGGGACAGGGAGGCAATCAGCCCCAGCATTTT.

This chain joins TRBV3-1 and TRBJ1-3, with D maybe TRBD1 (5 bases). V shed 4 bases and J shed 0 bases, with 19 bases lying between them. Germline values: CDR1 LGHDT, CDR2 YNNKEL (reference sequence). This CDR3 contains 18 residues. The CDR3 region is CASSLGTLPFLSGNTIYF. DNA of the CDR3: TGTGCCAGCAGCCTCGGGACGCTTCCCTTCCTCTCTGGAAACACCATATATTTT.

In this sample, this clonotype turned up a few times. The chain combines TRBV7-2 with TRBJ1-5, with a tentative D call TRBD1 (5 bases). The V gene lost 3 bases and the J gene lost 3 bases, with 9 bases spanning the gap. This CDR3 has 14 residues. Germline lookup yields CDR1 SGHTA and CDR2 FQGNSA. CDR3 nucleotide sequence: TGTGCCAGCAGCTTGACAGCGTTCAATCAGCCCCAGCATTTT. Translation: CASSLTAFNQPQHF.

The V and J genes are TRBV10-3 and TRBJ1-1, with D possibly matching TRBD1 (5 bases). Germline assignment: CDR1 ENHRY and CDR2 SYGVKD. V lost 1 base and J 1 base, leaving 16 bases between the germline ends. The CDR3 is 17 residues long. The CDR3 DNA reads TGTGCCATCAGTGAGTTCCGTGCCGGGGGGAAGAACACTGAAGCTTTCTTT. Amino acids: CAISEFRAGGKNTEAFF.

J is TRBJ2-7 and V is TRBV28; D is ambiguous. Germline V CDR1 and CDR2: MDHEN, SYDVKM. The CDR3 length is 14 residues. Trimming shortened V by 1 base and J by 5 bases, and 12 bases separated the two germline ends. CDR3 protein: CASSLFVGDHEQYV. CDR3 nucleotide sequence: TGTGCCAGCAGTTTATTTGTTGGCGATCACGAGCAGTACGTC.

V usage is TRBV12-3 or TRBV12-4 and J usage is TRBJ1-1; 11 bases align to TRBD1. CDR3 length equals 15 residues. With V trimmed by 4 bases and J by 4 bases, 5 bases remained unmatched. This CDR3 reads CASSYTGTGGTEAFF. CDR3 nucleotides: TGTGCCAGCAGTTACACCGGGACAGGGGGCACTGAAGCTTTCTTT.

The chain uses TRBV5-1 and TRBJ2-3, with D possibly being TRBD2 (6 bases). Germline CDR1 is SGHRS and CDR2 is YFSETQ. The CDR3 runs 16 residues. Trimming shortened V by 1 base and J by 4 bases, and 16 bases separated the two germline ends. Here the CDR3 reads CASSLSGRYSADTQYF. DNA for the CDR3: TGCGCCAGCAGCTTGTCGGGGAGGTACAGCGCAGATACGCAGTATTTT.

The table lists this clonotype with a few counts. The chain combines TRBV12-3 or TRBV12-4 with TRBJ1-1; TRBD1 is a possible D gene (6 bases). The V end lost 5 bases, the J end lost 1 base, and 14 bases lay between the germline ends. CDR3 length equals 15 residues. CDR3 amino acids: CASSVYGTPNTEAFF. The CDR3 nucleotides read TGTGCCAGCAGTGTTTACGGGACACCGAACACTGAAGCTTTCTTT.

The V and J genes are TRBV11-2 and TRBJ2-6, with D hard to call. Germline loops: CDR1 SGHAT, CDR2 FQNNGV. The V gene lost 2 bases and the J gene lost 0 bases, with 5 bases spanning the gap. The CDR3 has 15 amino acids. The CDR3 is CASSLRASGANVLTF. CDR3 DNA: TGTGCCAGCAGCTTACGGGCCTCTGGGGCCAACGTCCTGACTTTC. Looking up the rest from reference TRBV11-2 and TRBJ2-6 gives the full variable domain: EAGVAQSPRYKIIEKRQSVAFWCNPISGHATLYWYQQILGQGPKLLIQFQNNGVVDDSQLPKDRFSAERLKGVDSTLKIQPAKLEDSAVYLCASSLRASGANVLTFGAGSRLTVL.

This clonotype was counted only a few times. V gene TRBV12-3 or TRBV12-4 combines with J gene TRBJ1-3, with unresolved D. Trimming took 8 bases from V and 2 from J, leaving 4 bases between them. This CDR3 has 11 amino acids. The CDR3 DNA reads as TGTGCCAGCGGGGCTGGAAACACCATATATTTT. Residues: CASGAGNTIYF.

This clonotype was picked up many times. The chain couples TRBV29-1 to TRBJ2-3; 8 nucleotides agree with TRBD2. With 4 bases clipped from V and 3 bases from J, the junction kept 6 bases outside the gene matches. The CDR3 is 14 residues long. From germline, CDR1 is SQVTM and CDR2 ANQGSEA. Here the CDR3 DNA reads TGCAGCGTTGCACAGGCTAGCGGGACAGATACGCAGTATTTT. Amino acid sequence: CSVAQASGTDTQYF.

This clonotype was counted a few times. One junction end disagrees with the germline gene, perhaps due to a read error. This sequence joins TRBV20-1 and TRBJ2-3; 10 nucleotides agree with TRBD2. The CDR3 is 17 residues long. Per the germline V gene, CDR1 is DFQATT and CDR2 is SNEGSKA (reference sequence). CDR3: CCARGGLAGVSTDTQYF. CDR3 DNA: TGCTGTGCTAGAGGTGGGCTAGCGGGAGTTAGCACAGATACGCAGTATTTT.

The chain recombines TRBV7-3 with TRBJ2-6; perhaps TRBD1 as D (6 bases). The CDR3 covers 19 residues. Trimming left V 5 bases short and J 0 bases short, with 20 bases between. Per germline, CDR1 SGHTA and CDR2 FQGTGA. The CDR3 region is CASSPQGIGPGSGANVLTF. In nucleotides, the CDR3 is TGTGCCAGCAGCCCTCAGGGGATTGGGCCTGGCTCTGGGGCCAACGTCCTGACTTTC. The whole variable domain, remainder taken from reference TRBV7-3 and TRBJ2-6, is GAGVSQTPSNKVTEKGKYVELRCDPISGHTALYWYRQSLGQGPEFLIYFQGTGAADDSGLPNDRFFAVRPEGSVSTLKIQRTERGDSAVYLCASSPQGIGPGSGANVLTFGAGSRLTVL.

The chain combines TRBV20-1 with TRBJ2-3; D might be TRBD1 or TRBD2, each matching 5 bases. V lost 6 bases and J 1 base, leaving 11 bases between the germline ends. The CDR3 is made up of 13 amino acids. Germline loops: CDR1 DFQATT, CDR2 SNEGSKA (reference sequence). CDR3 DNA: TGCAGTGCCCGGCAGGGAGGCACAGATACGCAGTATTTT. Protein: CSARQGGTDTQYF.

The rearrangement links TRBV6-1 to TRBJ1-6; 9 bases fit TRBD1. Germline V CDR1 and CDR2: MNHNS, SASEGT. The V segment lost 6 bases and the J segment 7 bases; nucleotides outside the gene matches: 7. The CDR3 loop spans 15 amino acids. The CDR3 is CASSPGDRVNSPLHF. Written as DNA, the CDR3 is TGTGCCAGCAGCCCCGGGGACAGGGTAAATTCACCCCTCCACTTT.

The chain joins TRBV10-3 to TRBJ2-1; 7 nucleotides match TRBD2. V lost 2 bases, J lost 9 bases, and 4 bases stayed unmatched. The CDR3 sequence is 13 residues long. Germline loops: CDR1 ENHRY, CDR2 SYGVKD. The CDR3 DNA reads TGTGCCATCAGTGAGGGACTAGAACTTGAGCAGTTCTTC. It codes for CAISEGLELEQFF.

This sequence joins TRBV20-1 and TRBJ2-3; D is ambiguous. There are 12 residues in the CDR3. Germline V lookup: CDR1 DFQATT, CDR2 SNEGSKA (reference sequence). The V end lost 1 base, the J end lost 5 bases, and 7 bases lay between the germline ends. CDR3 amino acids: CSARVGRDTQYF. CDR3 bases: TGCAGTGCTAGAGTGGGCAGAGATACGCAGTATTTT.

This clonotype came up many times. The V call is TRBV9, the J call TRBJ2-3; TRBD2 agrees at 10 bases. CDR1 is SGDLS, CDR2 YYNGEE, per germline. The CDR3 totals 16 residues. J lost 5 bases, V lost 3 bases, and 9 bases had no gene match. In nucleotides, the CDR3 is TGTGCCAGCAGCGGAGTAGCGGGAGGAGTTAGAGATACGCAGTATTTT. Encoded protein: CASSGVAGGVRDTQYF. Full variable domain (missing parts from reference TRBV9 and TRBJ2-3): DSGVTQTPKHLITATGQRVTLRCSPRSGDLSVYWYQQSLDQGLQFLIQYYNGEERAKGNILERFSAQQFPDLHSELNLSSLELGDSALYFCASSGVAGGVRDTQYFGPGTRLTVL.